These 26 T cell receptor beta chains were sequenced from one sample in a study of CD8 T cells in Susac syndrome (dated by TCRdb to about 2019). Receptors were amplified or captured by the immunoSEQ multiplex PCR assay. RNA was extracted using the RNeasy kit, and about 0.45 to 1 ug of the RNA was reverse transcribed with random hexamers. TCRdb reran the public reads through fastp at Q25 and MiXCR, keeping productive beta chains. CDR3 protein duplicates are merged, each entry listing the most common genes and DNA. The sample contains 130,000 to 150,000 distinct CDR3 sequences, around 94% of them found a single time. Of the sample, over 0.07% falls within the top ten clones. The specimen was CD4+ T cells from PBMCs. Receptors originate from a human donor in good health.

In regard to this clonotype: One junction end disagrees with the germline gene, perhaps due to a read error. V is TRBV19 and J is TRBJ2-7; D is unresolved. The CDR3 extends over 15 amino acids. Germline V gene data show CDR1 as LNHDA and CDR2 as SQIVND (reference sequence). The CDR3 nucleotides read TGTGCCAGTAGTATAGACCCGTCGACACCGTACGAACAGTACTTC. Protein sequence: CASSIDPSTPYEQYF.

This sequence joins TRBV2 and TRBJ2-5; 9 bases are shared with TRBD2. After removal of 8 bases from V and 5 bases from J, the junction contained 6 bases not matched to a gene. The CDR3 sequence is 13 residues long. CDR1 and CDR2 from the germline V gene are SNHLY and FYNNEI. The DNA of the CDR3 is TGTGCCAGCTCCGGGACTAGCTTCGAGACCCAGTACTTC. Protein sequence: CASSGTSFETQYF. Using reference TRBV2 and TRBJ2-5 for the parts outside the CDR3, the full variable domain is EPEVTQTPSHQVTQMGQEVILRCVPISNHLYFYWYRQILGQKVEFLVSFYNNEISEKSEIFDDQFSVERPDGSNFTLKIRSTKLEDSAMYFCASSGTSFETQYFGPGTRLLVL.

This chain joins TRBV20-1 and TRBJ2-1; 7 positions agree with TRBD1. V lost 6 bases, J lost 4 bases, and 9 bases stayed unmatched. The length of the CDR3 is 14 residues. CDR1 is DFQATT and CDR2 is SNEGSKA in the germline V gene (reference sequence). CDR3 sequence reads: CSAEKGAEYNEQFF. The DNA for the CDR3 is TGCAGTGCCGAGAAGGGGGCAGAATACAATGAGCAGTTCTTC.

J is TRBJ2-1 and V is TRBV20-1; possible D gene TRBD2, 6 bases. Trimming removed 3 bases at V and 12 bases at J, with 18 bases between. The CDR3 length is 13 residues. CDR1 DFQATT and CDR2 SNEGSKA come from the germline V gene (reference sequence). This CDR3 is CSARGVAEWGQFF. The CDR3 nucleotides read TGCAGTGCTAGGGGGGTAGCGGAGTGGGGGCAGTTCTTC.

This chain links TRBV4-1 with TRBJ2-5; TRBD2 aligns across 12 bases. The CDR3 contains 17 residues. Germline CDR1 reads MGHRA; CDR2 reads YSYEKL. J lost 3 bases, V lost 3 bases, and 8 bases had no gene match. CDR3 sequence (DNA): TGCGCCAGCAGCCAGCAACTAGCGGGAGGCCCTAAAGAGACCCAGTACTTC. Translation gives CASSQQLAGGPKETQYF.

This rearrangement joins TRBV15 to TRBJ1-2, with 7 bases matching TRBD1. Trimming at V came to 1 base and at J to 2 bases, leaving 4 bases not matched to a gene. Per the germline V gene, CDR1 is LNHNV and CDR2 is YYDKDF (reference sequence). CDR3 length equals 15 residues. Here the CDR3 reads CATSRAARGNYGYTF. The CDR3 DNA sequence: TGTGCCACCAGCAGAGCGGCCAGGGGGAACTATGGCTACACCTTC.

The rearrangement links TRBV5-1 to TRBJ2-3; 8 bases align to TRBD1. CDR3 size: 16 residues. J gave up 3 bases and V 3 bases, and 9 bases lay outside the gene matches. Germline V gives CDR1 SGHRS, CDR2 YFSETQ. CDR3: CASSYGQGGMTDTQYF. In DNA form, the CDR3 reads TGCGCCAGCAGCTATGGACAGGGTGGAATGACAGATACGCAGTATTTT.

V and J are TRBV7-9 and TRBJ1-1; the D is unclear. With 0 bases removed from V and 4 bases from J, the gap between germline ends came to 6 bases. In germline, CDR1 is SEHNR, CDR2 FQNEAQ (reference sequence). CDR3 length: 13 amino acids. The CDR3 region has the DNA TGTGCCAGCAGCTTAGCCGAGGGCACTGAAGCTTTCTTT. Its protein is CASSLAEGTEAFF.

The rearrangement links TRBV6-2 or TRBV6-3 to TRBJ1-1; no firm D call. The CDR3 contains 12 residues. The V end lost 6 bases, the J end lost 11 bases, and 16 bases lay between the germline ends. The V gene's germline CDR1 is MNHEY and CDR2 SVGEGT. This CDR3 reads CASRSPGPRAFF. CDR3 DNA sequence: TGTGCCAGCAGGTCCCCGGGCCCGAGGGCTTTCTTT.

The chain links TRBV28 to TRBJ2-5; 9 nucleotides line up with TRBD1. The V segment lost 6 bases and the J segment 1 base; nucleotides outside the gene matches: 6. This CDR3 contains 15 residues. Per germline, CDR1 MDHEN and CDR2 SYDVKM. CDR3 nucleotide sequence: TGTGCCAGCAGCCCACAGGGGGCGACCCAAGAGACCCAGTACTTC. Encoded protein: CASSPQGATQETQYF.

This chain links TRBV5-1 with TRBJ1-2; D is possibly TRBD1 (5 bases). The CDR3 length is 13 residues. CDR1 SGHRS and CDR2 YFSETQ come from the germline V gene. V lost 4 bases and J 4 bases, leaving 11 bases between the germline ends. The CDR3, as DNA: TGCGCCAGCAGCAAGGAGACAGCCTATGGCTACACCTTC. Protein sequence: CASSKETAYGYTF.

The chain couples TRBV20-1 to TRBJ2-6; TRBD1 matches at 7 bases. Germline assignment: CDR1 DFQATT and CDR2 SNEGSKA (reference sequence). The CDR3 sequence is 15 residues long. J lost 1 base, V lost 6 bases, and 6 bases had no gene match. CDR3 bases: TGCAGTGCCTGGGACAGACCTTCTGGGGCCAACGTCCTGACTTTC. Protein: CSAWDRPSGANVLTF.

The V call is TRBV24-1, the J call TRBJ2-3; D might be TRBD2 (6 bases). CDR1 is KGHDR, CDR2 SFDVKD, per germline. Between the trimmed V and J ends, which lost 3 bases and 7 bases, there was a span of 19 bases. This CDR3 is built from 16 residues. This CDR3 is CATSDRSGTQLNTQYF. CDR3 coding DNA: TGTGCCACCAGTGATCGTTCGGGGACTCAACTAAATACGCAGTATTTT.

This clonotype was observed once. The CDR3 sequence: CASRTGPHNYGYTF. For the CDR3, the DNA is TGTGCCAGCAGGACCGGGCCCCATAACTATGGCTACACCTTC. This chain uses TRBV6-5 with TRBJ1-2; D is unresolved. Germline-derived CDR1 and CDR2 are MNHEY and SVGAGI. V lost 6 bases to trimming and J lost 1 base, with 12 bases between them. CDR3 length: 14 amino acids.

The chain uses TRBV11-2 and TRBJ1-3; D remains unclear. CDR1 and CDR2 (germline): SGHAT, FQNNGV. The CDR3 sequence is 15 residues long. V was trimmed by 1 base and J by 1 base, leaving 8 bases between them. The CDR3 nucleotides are TGTGCCAGCAGCTTAGGTCCGGGATCTGGAAACACCATATATTTT. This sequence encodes CASSLGPGSGNTIYF.

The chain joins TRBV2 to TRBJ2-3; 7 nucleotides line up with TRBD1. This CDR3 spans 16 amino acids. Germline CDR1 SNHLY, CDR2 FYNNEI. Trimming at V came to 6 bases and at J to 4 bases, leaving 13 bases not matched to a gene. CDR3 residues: CASSQNRGRNPDTQYF. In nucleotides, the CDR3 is TGTGCCAGCAGCCAAAACAGGGGAAGGAACCCAGATACGCAGTATTTT.

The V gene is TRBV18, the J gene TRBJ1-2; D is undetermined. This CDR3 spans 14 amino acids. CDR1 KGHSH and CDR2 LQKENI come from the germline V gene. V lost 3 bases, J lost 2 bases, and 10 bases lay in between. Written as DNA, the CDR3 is TGTGCCAGCTCACCGCCGGGTTTAAACTATGGCTACACCTTC. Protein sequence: CASSPPGLNYGYTF.

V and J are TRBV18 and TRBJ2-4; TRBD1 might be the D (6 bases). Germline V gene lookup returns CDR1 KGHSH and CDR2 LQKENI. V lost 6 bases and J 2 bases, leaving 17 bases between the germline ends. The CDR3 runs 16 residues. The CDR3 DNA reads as TGTGCCAGCTCCTCCACAGGGATAATGACCAAAAACATTCAGTACTTC. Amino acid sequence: CASSSTGIMTKNIQYF.

This CDR3 is CSARGVLTEAFF. CDR3 bases: TGCAGTGCTAGGGGGGTTCTCACTGAAGCTTTCTTT. The chain recombines TRBV20-1 with TRBJ1-1, with D perhaps matching TRBD1 (5 bases). The CDR3 length is 12 residues. Trimming took 3 bases from V and 4 from J, leaving 9 bases between them. Per the germline V gene, CDR1 is DFQATT and CDR2 is SNEGSKA (reference sequence).

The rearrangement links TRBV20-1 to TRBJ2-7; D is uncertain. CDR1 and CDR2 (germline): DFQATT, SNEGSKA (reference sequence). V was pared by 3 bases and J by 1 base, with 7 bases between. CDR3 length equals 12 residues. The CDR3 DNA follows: TGCAGTGCTAGCGAGTTATCCTACGAGCAGTACTTC. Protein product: CSASELSYEQYF.

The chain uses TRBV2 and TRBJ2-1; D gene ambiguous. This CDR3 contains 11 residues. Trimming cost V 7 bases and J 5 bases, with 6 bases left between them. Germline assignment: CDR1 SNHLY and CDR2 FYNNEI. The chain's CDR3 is CASTLNNEQFF. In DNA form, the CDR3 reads TGTGCCAGCACCTTAAACAATGAGCAGTTCTTC.

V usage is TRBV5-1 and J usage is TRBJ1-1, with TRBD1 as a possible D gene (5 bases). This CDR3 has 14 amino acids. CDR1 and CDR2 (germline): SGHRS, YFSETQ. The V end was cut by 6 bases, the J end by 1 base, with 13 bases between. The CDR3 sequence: CASTPRQGNTEAFF. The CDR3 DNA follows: TGCGCCAGCACCCCGCGGCAGGGGAACACTGAAGCTTTCTTT.

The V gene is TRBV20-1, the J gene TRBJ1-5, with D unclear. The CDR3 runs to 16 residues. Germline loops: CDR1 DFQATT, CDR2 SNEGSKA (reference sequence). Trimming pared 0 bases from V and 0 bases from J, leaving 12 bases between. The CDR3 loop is CSAREGQFYSNQPQHF. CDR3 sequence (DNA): TGCAGTGCTAGAGAGGGCCAGTTTTATAGCAATCAGCCCCAGCATTTT.

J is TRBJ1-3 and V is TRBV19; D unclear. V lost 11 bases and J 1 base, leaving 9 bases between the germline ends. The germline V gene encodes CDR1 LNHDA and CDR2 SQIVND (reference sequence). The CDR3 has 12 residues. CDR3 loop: CAVGLSGNTIYF. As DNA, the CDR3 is TGTGCCGTAGGGTTGTCTGGAAACACCATATATTTT.

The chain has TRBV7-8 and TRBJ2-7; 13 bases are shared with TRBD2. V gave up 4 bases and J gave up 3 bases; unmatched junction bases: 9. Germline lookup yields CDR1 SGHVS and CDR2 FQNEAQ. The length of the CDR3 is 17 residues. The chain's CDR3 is CASSSPHGTSGNYEQYF. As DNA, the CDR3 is TGTGCCAGCAGCTCACCTCATGGGACTAGCGGGAACTACGAGCAGTACTTC. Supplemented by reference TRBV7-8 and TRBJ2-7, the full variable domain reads GAGVSQSPRYKVAKRGQDVALRCDPISGHVSLFWYQQALGQGPEFLTYFQNEAQLDKSGLPSDRFFAERPEGSVSTLKIQRTQQEDSAVYLCASSSPHGTSGNYEQYFGPGTRLTVT.

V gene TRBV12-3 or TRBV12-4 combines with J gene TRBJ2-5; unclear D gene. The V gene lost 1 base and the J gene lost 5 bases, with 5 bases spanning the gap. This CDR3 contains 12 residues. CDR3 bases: TGTGCCAGCAGTTTAGGATTGGAGACCCAGTACTTC. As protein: CASSLGLETQYF.